This TCR beta chain stems from a study of T cells in Graves' hyperthyroidism and ophthalmopathy. Worth noting for this clonotype: A much larger clone lies a single base off, so this may be a read error.

From germline, CDR1 is SEHNR and CDR2 FQNEAQ (reference sequence). The CDR3 is 16 residues long. TCR beta CDR3 region amplification was performed from RNA transcripts. First-round RT-PCR targeting the TCR CDR3 was performed with the HTBI primer set. TCRdb passed the multiplex PCR reads through MiXCR, listing each CDR3 protein once. This table holds hundreds of thousands of distinct CDR3 sequences, over 40% found once. This TCR came from an adult man with Graves' disease, either hyperthyroidism or ophthalmopathy (not recorded which). This chain joins TRBV7-9 and TRBJ1-1; 9 bases align to TRBD1. Sequenced sample: peripheral blood or thyroid tissue (not recorded which). The CDR3 loop reads CAGSSFLPGQGTEAFF. CDR3 coding DNA: TGTGCCGGCAGCTCCTTTCTTCCCGGACAGGGGACTGAAGCTTTCTTT.